A selection of T cell receptor beta chains follows, all from one sample in a study of graft-versus-host responses after intestinal transplantation. TCRdb keeps only in-frame clones here, not all; method: immunoSEQ multiplex PCR. The table includes 60,000 to 80,000 clones, about 90% detected once. No antigen has been identified for these receptors. The sample here was unstimulated CD8+ T cells sorted from spleen or lymph node cells, taken before intestinal transplant. The receptor source for this set is a human donor who received an intestinal transplant. Both conserved end residues are part of each CDR3. A D gene is named only where the DNA matches it firmly. Not every row has a clone size; where given, it reads once, few, many or a size class.

j_call clone_size d_call v_call cdr3_nt cdr3_aa
TRBJ1-2 - TRBD1 TRBV9 TGTGCCAGCAGCGCCGAGGGGGGGACAGGGGTTTGGAATGGCTACACCTTC CASSAEGGTGVWNGYTF
TRBJ1-1 - - TRBV11-2 TGTGCCAGCAAGGGGGGGTGGACTGAAGCTTTCTTT CASKGGWTEAFF
TRBJ2-7 - - TRBV21-1 TGTGCCAACGTAGCCGTCCCTGACGAGCAGTACTTC CANVAVPDEQYF
TRBJ1-2 - - TRBV9 TGTGCCAGCAGCCTCGGACAGCTCAACTATGGCTACACCTTC CASSLGQLNYGYTF
TRBJ2-1 once - TRBV7-3 TGTGCCAGCAGCCCAGACTTTAGCTCCTACAATGAGCAGTTCTTC CASSPDFSSYNEQFF
TRBJ2-7 - - TRBV11-2 TGTGCCAGCAGCTTAGAACAGATATTCTACGAGCAGTACTTC CASSLEQIFYEQYF
TRBJ2-1 - - TRBV11-1 TGTGCCAGCAGCCGCGACCGGAGCTCCTACAATGAGCAGTTCTTC CASSRDRSSYNEQFF
TRBJ1-1 - - TRBV6-5 TGTGCCAGCAGTTACTTACGGGGGAACACTGAAGCTTTCTTT CASSYLRGNTEAFF
TRBJ1-1 - - TRBV19 TGTGCCAGTAGGGCGGGATATACAGAAGCTTTCTTT CASRAGYTEAFF
TRBJ2-5 - TRBD2 TRBV7-3 TGTGCCAGCAGCCCCGACGCGGGGGGGCGGGCCCAGTACTTC CASSPDAGGRAQYF
TRBJ2-1 - TRBD1 TRBV5-8 TGTGCCAGCAGCTCCGGCCGGGGACAGGGGGGCTACAATGAGCAGTTCTTC CASSSGRGQGGYNEQFF
TRBJ2-7 - TRBD1 TRBV5-1 TGCGCCAGCAGCTTGGACAGGGGGACCTACGAGCAGTACTTC CASSLDRGTYEQYF
TRBJ2-1 few TRBD1 TRBV7-3 TGTGCCAGCAGCTCGGGACAGACCTCCTACAATGAGCAGTTCTTC CASSSGQTSYNEQFF
TRBJ2-2 - - TRBV11-2 TGTGCCAGCAGCCCTAACTTATCCCCTAGCGGGGAGCTGTTTTTT CASSPNLSPSGELFF
TRBJ1-2 - TRBD1 TRBV6-1 TGTGCCAGCAGTGGCGGGACAGTAACAGCCCATGGCTACACCTTC CASSGGTVTAHGYTF
TRBJ1-4 - TRBD1 TRBV7-8 TGTGCCAGCAGCGCATTAGACCAGGGGGCGCTGGAAAAACTGTTTTTT CASSALDQGALEKLFF
TRBJ2-3 - TRBD2 TRBV4-1 TGCGCCAGCAGCCCATCGGGGGGAGGGCTCCCAGATACGCAGTATTTT CASSPSGGGLPDTQYF
TRBJ1-2 - TRBD1 TRBV2 TGTGCCAGCACCGGGACAGGGTCTTATGGCTACACCTTC CASTGTGSYGYTF
TRBJ2-2 - - TRBV9 TGTGCCAGCAGCGTAGGTGCGGGGAACACCGGGGAGCTGTTTTTT CASSVGAGNTGELFF
TRBJ2-5 - - TRBV7-8 TGTGCCAGCAGCTACCCACTAGAGGGCTGGAAGACCCAGTACTTC CASSYPLEGWKTQYF
TRBJ2-1 - - TRBV11-2 TGTGCCAGCAGCTTTTGGGGGGGCATGGGGAATGAGCAGTTCTTC CASSFWGGMGNEQFF
TRBJ1-4 - TRBD1 TRBV10-2 TGCGCCAGCAACCAGGGGGCGCTTGATGAAAAACTGTTTTTT CASNQGALDEKLFF
TRBJ1-1 - TRBD1 TRBV5-1 TGCGCCAGCAGCCATCAGGACAGGACCGATGAAGCTTTCTTT CASSHQDRTDEAFF
TRBJ2-3 - TRBD2 TRBV2 TGTGCCAGCAGTGAAGCGCGACTAGCGGGGGGCTCTAGCACAGATACGCAGTATTTT CASSEARLAGGSSTDTQYF
TRBJ1-1 - - TRBV5-6 TGTGCCAGCCGACTCGGGAACACTGAAGCTTTCTTT CASRLGNTEAFF
TRBJ2-7 - - TRBV20-1 TGCAGTGCTCGACTATACTACGAGCAGTACTTC CSARLYYEQYF
TRBJ2-7 once TRBD2 TRBV9 TGTGCCAGCAGCACCCGGACTAGCTTCCACGAGCAGTACTTC CASSTRTSFHEQYF
TRBJ2-7 - TRBD1 TRBV5-6 TGTGCCAGCAGCCCTGGGACAGGGGTCTACGAGCAGTACTTC CASSPGTGVYEQYF
TRBJ1-3 once TRBD1 TRBV6-1 TGTGCCAGCAGTGAACGGGACAGGCTCTCTGGAAACACCATATATTTT CASSERDRLSGNTIYF
TRBJ2-7 - - TRBV6-6 TGTGCCAGCATCGGCCGGGGCTCCTACGAGCAGTACTTC CASIGRGSYEQYF
TRBJ1-2 - - TRBV25-1 TGTGCCAGCAGTGAATCAGACTATGGCTACACCTTC CASSESDYGYTF
TRBJ1-1 - - TRBV29-1 TGCAGCGTTATGGTTCGGGACACTGAAGCTTTCTTT CSVMVRDTEAFF
TRBJ2-1 - - TRBV7-3 TGTGCCAGCAGCCGCTCTCCCCTTGCGGGTAATGAGCAGTTCTTC CASSRSPLAGNEQFF